Following are 25 T cell receptor beta chains from one sample sequenced in a study of cytomegalovirus exposure and HLA in healthy donors. The PCR had 60 Vbeta and 13 Jbeta primers. The protocol was immunoSEQ multiplex PCR, while the TCRdb copy is restricted to in-frame clones and leaves out a portion. The repertoire has about 120,000 clones, roughly 80% of them found once; the top ten carry around 10%. Sequenced material: PBMCs. These receptors were obtained from a man aged 25-40 years in good health and CMV-seropositive.

On this clone itself: Germline is not matched at one junction end, which may reflect a read error. V is TRBV7-8 and J is TRBJ1-1; TRBD1 might be the D (6 bases). Looked up from germline, CDR1 is SGHVS and CDR2 is FQNEAQ. The CDR3 has 14 amino acids. The CDR3 here is CASSGDRSNSEAFF. CDR3 DNA sequence: TGTGCCAGCAGCGGCGACAGGAGCAACAGTGAAGCTTTCTTT.

CDR3 residues: CASSSGTGLTNEKLFF. DNA of the CDR3: TGTGCCAGCAGCTCCGGGACAGGGTTGACTAATGAAAAACTGTTTTTT. The chain links TRBV5-8 to TRBJ1-4; 9 nucleotides match TRBD1. The CDR3 is 16 amino acids. Trimming removed 3 bases from V and 2 bases from J; junction bases left unmatched: 5. The germline CDR1 and CDR2 sequences are SGHTS and YDEGEE.

The chain combines TRBV5-1 with TRBJ2-3; TRBD2 might be the D (6 bases). CDR3 length equals 16 residues. CDR1 and CDR2 from the germline V gene are SGHRS and YFSETQ. The V gene lost 4 bases and the J gene lost 5 bases, with 20 bases spanning the gap. The CDR3 sequence: CASSPPTLAGRDTQYF. CDR3 in DNA: TGCGCCAGCAGCCCACCCACCTTGGCGGGGAGAGATACGCAGTATTTT.

The sample holds one count of this clone. J is TRBJ2-5 and V is TRBV6-1, with D unresolved. V was cut by 2 bases and J by 0 bases, with 4 bases left in between. The length of the CDR3 is 13 residues. Germline V CDR1 and CDR2: MNHNS, SASEGT. Written as DNA, the CDR3 is TGTGCCAGCAGTGAAATCTACCAAGAGACCCAGTACTTC. It encodes CASSEIYQETQYF.

The table lists this clone with a count of one. The rearrangement links TRBV19 to TRBJ2-5; 7 nucleotides match TRBD1. This CDR3 is 16 amino acids long. V lost 4 bases to trimming and J lost 0 bases; unmatched junction nucleotides: 8. CDR1 LNHDA and CDR2 SQIVND come from the germline V gene (reference sequence). CDR3 coding DNA: TGTGCCAGTAGTACCCACGGACAGGCCTACCAAGAGACCCAGTACTTC. Its protein is CASSTHGQAYQETQYF.

V and J are TRBV18 and TRBJ2-7, with 11 bases matching TRBD1. The germline V gene encodes CDR1 KGHSH and CDR2 LQKENI. The CDR3 sequence is 18 residues long. J lost 0 bases, V lost 0 bases, and 7 bases had no gene match. CDR3 DNA sequence: TGTGCCAGCTCACCACCTTTAGCCGGGACAGGGGGCTCCTACGAGCAGTACTTC. Amino acid sequence: CASSPPLAGTGGSYEQYF.

The chain recombines TRBV18 with TRBJ1-5, with 10 bases fitting TRBD1. The CDR3 runs 16 residues. From germline, CDR1 is KGHSH and CDR2 LQKENI. V lost 6 bases, J lost 3 bases, and 8 bases stayed unmatched. The CDR3 loop reads CASSTGQGVYNQPQHF. The DNA for the CDR3 is TGTGCCAGCTCTACTGGACAGGGGGTATACAATCAGCCCCAGCATTTT.

The chain combines TRBV5-1 with TRBJ2-3; 10 bases map to TRBD2. The CDR3 is 14 residues long. The J segment lost 1 base and the V segment lost 7 bases, leaving 3 bases of the junction unmatched. Germline assignment: CDR1 SGHRS and CDR2 YFSETQ. CDR3 amino acids: CASCLAGGTDTQYF. For the CDR3, the DNA is TGCGCCAGCTGCCTAGCGGGGGGCACAGATACGCAGTATTTT.

The V and J genes are TRBV19 and TRBJ2-3, with 10 nucleotides matching TRBD2. The CDR3 runs 18 residues. Germline CDR1 is LNHDA and CDR2 is SQIVND (reference sequence). The J segment lost 0 bases and the V segment lost 5 bases, leaving 11 bases of the junction unmatched. In nucleotides, the CDR3 is TGTGCCAGTAGTGTAGCGGGGGGCCGACATACTAGCACAGATACGCAGTATTTT. This translates into CASSVAGGRHTSTDTQYF.

The chain couples TRBV5-8 to TRBJ1-5; the D gene is possibly TRBD1 (5 bases). V shed 1 base and J shed 3 bases, with 14 bases lying between them. The CDR3 covers 16 residues. Germline-derived CDR1 and CDR2 are SGHTS and YDEGEE. The CDR3 nucleotides are TGTGCCAGCAGCTTGACAGGAGATCAGTTCAATCAGCCCCAGCATTTT. Translating it yields CASSLTGDQFNQPQHF.

The chain couples TRBV13 to TRBJ2-1, with 9 bases matching TRBD1. J was trimmed by 7 bases and V by 4 bases; bases with no gene match: 8. The CDR3 loop spans 15 amino acids. Germline V gene sequence: CDR1 PRHDT, CDR2 FYEKMQ (reference sequence). The CDR3 DNA reads TGTGCCAGCAGCTCACAGGGGGCCTTGGCGAATGAGCAGTTCTTC. Residues: CASSSQGALANEQFF.

V is TRBV5-8 and J is TRBJ2-7; 11 bases agree with TRBD1. V was clipped by 4 bases and J by 2 bases; unmatched bases: 8. The CDR3 runs 16 residues. Germline V gives CDR1 SGHTS, CDR2 YDEGEE. CDR3 residues: CASSAGQGAPPYEQYF. CDR3 nucleotides: TGTGCCAGCAGCGCCGGACAGGGGGCGCCCCCCTACGAGCAGTACTTC.

This clone has just a few counts. The chain is built from TRBV19 and TRBJ2-2, with a tentative D call TRBD1 (6 bases). This CDR3 has 14 amino acids. Germline assignment: CDR1 LNHDA and CDR2 SQIVND (reference sequence). V was pared by 9 bases and J by 0 bases, with 11 bases between. The CDR3 DNA is TGTGCCAGCAGGGACACAACGAACACCGGGGAGCTGTTTTTT. It translates to CASRDTTNTGELFF.

The J gene is TRBJ1-2, the V gene TRBV5-1; 9 bases map to TRBD1. The CDR3 spans 12 residues. Germline-derived CDR1 and CDR2 are SGHRS and YFSETQ. V dropped 5 bases and J dropped 7; count of bases not matched to a gene: 3. The CDR3 loop is CASRGQGIGYTF. DNA of the CDR3: TGCGCCAGCAGAGGACAGGGGATTGGCTACACCTTC.

The J gene is TRBJ1-1, the V gene TRBV19; no firm D call. Trimming pared 6 bases from V and 0 bases from J, leaving 14 bases between. Germline V CDR1 and CDR2: LNHDA, SQIVND (reference sequence). The CDR3 runs 15 residues. CDR3: CASRPTSQMNTEAFF. The CDR3 nucleotides read TGTGCCAGTAGGCCGACATCGCAGATGAACACTGAAGCTTTCTTT.

This chain links TRBV5-1 with TRBJ1-4; maybe TRBD1 (5 bases). Germline V gene data show CDR1 as SGHRS and CDR2 as YFSETQ. V lost 0 bases to trimming and J lost 7 bases, with 13 bases between them. The CDR3 is made up of 15 amino acids. CDR3 DNA: TGCGCCAGCAGCTTGGCCGGAGGGGCCCGTGAAAAACTGTTTTTT. Translated, it gives CASSLAGGAREKLFF.

In its sample, this clone was seen a few times. The chain recombines TRBV28 with TRBJ1-2, with a weak D call TRBD1 (6 bases). Germline CDR1 reads MDHEN; CDR2 reads SYDVKM. Trimming pared 5 bases from V and 8 bases from J, leaving 24 bases between. This CDR3 has 16 residues. The CDR3 DNA reads TGTGCCAGCAGTACAAGACCCCGGGACAATCAATCCGGCTACACCTTC. Its translation is CASSTRPRDNQSGYTF.

The chain recombines TRBV5-6 with TRBJ2-1, with unresolved D. The V gene lost 0 bases and the J gene lost 6 bases, with 7 bases spanning the gap. The germline V gene encodes CDR1 SGHDT and CDR2 YYEEEE. The CDR3 length is 13 residues. The CDR3 DNA reads TGTGCCAGCAGCTTGGGGCCGGGCAATGAGCAGTTCTTC. It encodes CASSLGPGNEQFF.

There are a few counts of this clone. V is TRBV9 and J is TRBJ2-1; 9 bases align to TRBD2. V gave up 4 bases and J gave up 8 bases; unmatched junction bases: 7. Germline CDR1 and CDR2: SGDLS and YYNGEE. The CDR3 extends over 14 amino acids. CDR3 region: CASSPRTSVHEQFF. CDR3 DNA: TGTGCCAGCAGCCCGCGGACTAGCGTCCATGAGCAGTTCTTC.

The chain carries TRBV12-5 and TRBJ1-1; no clear D. The V end lost 3 bases, the J end lost 7 bases, and 9 bases lay between the germline ends. The CDR3 runs to 12 residues. Germline V gene data show CDR1 as LGHNT and CDR2 as FRNRAP. The CDR3 sequence: CASGLRRSEAFF. The CDR3 nucleotides are TGTGCTAGTGGTTTACGGAGGAGTGAAGCTTTCTTT.

CDR3 in DNA: TGCGCCAGCGGGGGGACGGAGTACTACGAGCAGTACTTC. Its translation: CASGGTEYYEQYF. The chain joins TRBV10-1 to TRBJ2-7; weak D call: TRBD2 (6 bases). The CDR3 sequence is 13 residues long. Germline loops: CDR1 WNHNN, CDR2 SYGVQD (reference sequence). The germline V and J ends were trimmed by 8 bases and 3 bases, with 14 bases remaining between them.

CDR3 nucleotides: TGTGCCAGCAGCTTGGCCCGGAGCGAGCCTAACTATGGCTACACCTTC. It yields the protein CASSLARSEPNYGYTF. The chain links TRBV5-5 to TRBJ1-2, with unresolved D. V was clipped by 0 bases and J by 0 bases, with 12 bases between them. In germline, CDR1 is SGHKS, CDR2 YYEKEE (reference sequence). The CDR3 sequence is 16 residues long.

The chain links TRBV2 to TRBJ2-3; maybe TRBD1 (6 bases). V was clipped by 6 bases and J by 6 bases, with 19 bases between them. The CDR3 has 15 amino acids. Germline lookup yields CDR1 SNHLY and CDR2 FYNNEI. CDR3 protein: CASRGIGRRGDTQYF. CDR3 nucleotides: TGTGCCAGCAGGGGAATTGGCCGTAGGGGGGATACGCAGTATTTT.

The V gene is TRBV21-1, the J gene TRBJ1-5; TRBD1, the D gene given by the table, was not confirmed from the DNA. TRBV21-1 is classified as a pseudogene. CDR3 size: 18 residues. The CDR3 here is CASSKLGQGRRSNQPQHF. CDR3 DNA: TGTGCCAGCAGCAAACTCGGGCAGGGCAGGCGAAGCAATCAGCCCCAGCATTTT.

Notes on this clone: One end of the junction is discordant with germline, which a read error may explain. The V and J genes are TRBV14 and TRBJ2-1; 9 bases align to TRBD1. This CDR3 comprises 16 residues. Germline CDR1 SGHDN, CDR2 FVKESK. CDR3 sequence (DNA): TGTGCCAGCAGCCAAGTACGGGACAGGGTCTACGATGAGCAGTTCTTC. Its translation: CASSQVRDRVYDEQFF.